These 10 T cell receptor beta chains came from one sample sequenced in a study of blood T cell repertoires in COVID-19. Sequencing was performed with immunoSEQ multiplex PCR; in TCRdb, only in-frame clones are kept and a portion is missing. The table lists 200,000 to 300,000 clones, about 87% of them singletons. The specimen sequenced was PBMCs or T cells enriched from blood (not recorded which). These receptors originate from a woman aged 40 to 50 who had been exposed to COVID-19.

V usage is TRBV6-2 or TRBV6-3 and J usage is TRBJ2-3; maybe TRBD1 (6 bases). Germline values: CDR1 MNHEY, CDR2 SVGEGT. The CDR3 contains 15 residues. V lost 2 bases and J 1 base, leaving 10 bases between the germline ends. The CDR3 DNA reads TGTGCCAGCAGTTACCAGGACAGACGCACAGATACGCAGTATTTT. Its protein product is CASSYQDRRTDTQYF.

This clone was counted between two and nine times. The chain is built from TRBV3-1 (or the pseudogene TRBV3-2) and TRBJ2-4, with 10 bases identical to TRBD1. Trimming took 1 base from V and 6 from J; bases not matched to a gene: 3. This CDR3 is built from 15 residues. CDR1 is LGHDT, CDR2 YNNKEL, per germline (reference sequence). The CDR3 loop is CASSQATGGANIQYF. CDR3 sequence (DNA): TGTGCCAGCAGCCAAGCGACAGGGGGCGCAAACATTCAGTACTTC.

The chain employs TRBV6-2 or TRBV6-3 and TRBJ2-1, with 8 positions matching TRBD2. V lost 2 bases and J lost 7; bases outside the gene matches: 4. This CDR3 spans 14 amino acids. Germline V gene sequence: CDR1 MNHEY, CDR2 SVGEGT. DNA of the CDR3: TGTGCCAGCAGTTACGAACTAGCGGATAATGAGCAGTTCTTC. Its protein product is CASSYELADNEQFF.

Here the CDR3 reads CASSQLPGQWNYGYTF. The CDR3 DNA reads as TGTGCCAGCAGCCAGTTACCGGGACAGTGGAACTATGGCTACACCTTC. V and J are TRBV5-4 and TRBJ1-2; 7 bases match TRBD1. The CDR3 length is 16 residues. Trimming took 4 bases from V and 2 from J; bases not matched to a gene: 11. Germline V gene lookup returns CDR1 SGHNT and CDR2 YYREEE (reference sequence). The complete variable domain, with remaining parts taken from reference TRBV5-4 and TRBJ1-2, reads ETGVTQSPTHLIKTRGQQVTLRCSSQSGHNTVSWYQQALGQGPQFIFQYYREEENGRGNFPPRFSGLQFPNYSSELNVNALELDDSALYLCASSQLPGQWNYGYTFGSGTRLTVV.

Only one count was recorded for this clone. A junction end diverges from the germline sequence, so it may reflect a read error. This chain joins TRBV5-1 and TRBJ1-5; D call uncertain. Germline V lookup: CDR1 SGHRS, CDR2 YFSETQ. The CDR3 is 14 amino acids. The CDR3 DNA reads as TGTGCCAGCAGCGAGTCTGGGCCTAATCAGCCCCAGCATTTT. The encoded protein is CASSESGPNQPQHF.

V gene TRBV28 combines with J gene TRBJ2-4; perhaps TRBD2 as D (5 bases). The V gene's germline CDR1 is MDHEN and CDR2 SYDVKM. V was cut by 8 bases and J by 2 bases, with 16 bases left in between. The CDR3 runs to 15 residues. The CDR3 coding sequence is TGTGCCAGCGCAGAGGTGCGGGTGACCAAAAACATTCAGTACTTC. Protein: CASAEVRVTKNIQYF.

This clone was seen a few times. This specimen includes other DNA sequences encoding the same CDR3. CDR3 nucleotides: TGCAGCGTTGATGGGCGAGCTAACTATGGCTACACCTTC. Translation gives CSVDGRANYGYTF. V usage is TRBV29-1 and J usage is TRBJ1-2; D is uncertain. V lost 3 bases, J lost 0 bases, and 8 bases lay in between. The germline gives CDR1 SQVTM, CDR2 ANQGSEA. CDR3 length equals 13 residues.

This clone was seen a single time. V and J are TRBV4-2 and TRBJ1-3, with D unclear. Germline V lookup: CDR1 LGHNA, CDR2 YNFKEQ. V lost 3 bases and J 0 bases, leaving 6 bases between the germline ends. This CDR3 has 14 residues. CDR3 bases: TGTGCCAGCAGCCACGAGAGCTCTGGAAACACCATATATTTT. It codes for CASSHESSGNTIYF.

This chain uses TRBV11-3 with TRBJ1-1; no definite D call. CDR3 length: 14 amino acids. The V and J ends lost 5 bases and 7 bases respectively, with 17 bases between them. Per the germline V gene, CDR1 is SGHNT and CDR2 is YENEEA. The CDR3 nucleotides read TGTGCCAGCAGCCCCTCGGGAGTGAATTTTGAAGCTTTCTTT. This encodes CASSPSGVNFEAFF.

The chain employs TRBV19 and TRBJ1-5; D gene ambiguous. Per germline, CDR1 LNHDA and CDR2 SQIVND (reference sequence). V lost 1 base and J lost 5, with 3 bases in between. This CDR3 contains 12 residues. In nucleotides, the CDR3 is TGTGCCAGTAGTATAGCCGATCAGCCCCAGCATTTT. It encodes CASSIADQPQHF.